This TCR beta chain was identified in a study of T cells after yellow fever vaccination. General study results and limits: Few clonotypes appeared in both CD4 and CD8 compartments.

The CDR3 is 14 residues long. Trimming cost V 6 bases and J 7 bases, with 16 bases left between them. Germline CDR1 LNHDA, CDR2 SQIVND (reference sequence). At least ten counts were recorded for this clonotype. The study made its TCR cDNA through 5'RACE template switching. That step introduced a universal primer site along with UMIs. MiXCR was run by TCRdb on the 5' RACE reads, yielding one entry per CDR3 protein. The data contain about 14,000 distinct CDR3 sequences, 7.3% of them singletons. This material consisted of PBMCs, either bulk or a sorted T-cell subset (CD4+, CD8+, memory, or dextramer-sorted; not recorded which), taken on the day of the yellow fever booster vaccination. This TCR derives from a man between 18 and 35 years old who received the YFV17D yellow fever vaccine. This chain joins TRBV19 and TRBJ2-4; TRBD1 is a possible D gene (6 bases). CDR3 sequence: CASSTGQGFNIQYF. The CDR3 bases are TGTGCCAGTAGCACAGGGCAGGGTTTCAACATTCAGTACTTC.